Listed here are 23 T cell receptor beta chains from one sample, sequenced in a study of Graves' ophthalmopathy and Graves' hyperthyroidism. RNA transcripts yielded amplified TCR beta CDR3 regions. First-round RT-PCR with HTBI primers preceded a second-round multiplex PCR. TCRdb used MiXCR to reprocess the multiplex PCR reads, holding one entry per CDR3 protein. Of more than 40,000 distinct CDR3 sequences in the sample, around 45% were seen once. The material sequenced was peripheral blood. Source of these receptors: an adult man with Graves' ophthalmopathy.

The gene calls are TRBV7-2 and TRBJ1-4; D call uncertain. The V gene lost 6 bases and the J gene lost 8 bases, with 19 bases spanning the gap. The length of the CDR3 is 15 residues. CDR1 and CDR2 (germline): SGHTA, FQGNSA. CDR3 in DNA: TGTGCCAGCAGTTTCATGGGCGGGCATGGGGAAAAACTGTTTTTT. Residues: CASSFMGGHGEKLFF.

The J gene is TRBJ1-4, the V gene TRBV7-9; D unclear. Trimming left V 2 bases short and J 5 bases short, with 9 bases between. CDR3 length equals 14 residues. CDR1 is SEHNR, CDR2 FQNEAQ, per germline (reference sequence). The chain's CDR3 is CASSLHQGNEKLFF. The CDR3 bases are TGTGCCAGCAGCTTACACCAAGGGAATGAAAAACTGTTTTTT.

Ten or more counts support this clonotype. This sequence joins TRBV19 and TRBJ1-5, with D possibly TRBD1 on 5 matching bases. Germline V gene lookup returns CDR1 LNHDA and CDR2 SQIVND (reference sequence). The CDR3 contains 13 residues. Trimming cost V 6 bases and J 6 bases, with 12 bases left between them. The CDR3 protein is CASSGTQGQPQHF. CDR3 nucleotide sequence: TGTGCCAGTAGCGGGACTCAGGGTCAGCCCCAGCATTTT.

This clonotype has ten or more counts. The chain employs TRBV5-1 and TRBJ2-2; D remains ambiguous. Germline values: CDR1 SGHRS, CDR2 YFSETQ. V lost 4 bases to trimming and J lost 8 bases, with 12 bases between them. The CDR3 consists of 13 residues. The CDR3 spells CASSILAVGELFF. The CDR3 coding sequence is TGCGCCAGCAGCATCTTGGCGGTGGGGGAGCTGTTTTTT.

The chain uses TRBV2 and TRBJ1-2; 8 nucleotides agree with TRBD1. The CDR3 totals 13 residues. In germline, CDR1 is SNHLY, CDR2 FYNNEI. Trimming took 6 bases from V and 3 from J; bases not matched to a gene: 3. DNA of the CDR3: TGTGCCAGCAGCCGACAGGGGTACTATGGCTACACCTTC. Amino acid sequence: CASSRQGYYGYTF.

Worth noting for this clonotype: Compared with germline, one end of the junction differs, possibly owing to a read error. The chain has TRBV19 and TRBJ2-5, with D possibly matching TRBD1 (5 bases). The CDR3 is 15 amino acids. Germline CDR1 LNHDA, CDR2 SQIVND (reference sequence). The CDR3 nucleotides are TGTGCCTGTAGTCTTCAGGGCTCCGGACGAGAGACCCAGTACTTC. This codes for CACSLQGSGRETQYF.

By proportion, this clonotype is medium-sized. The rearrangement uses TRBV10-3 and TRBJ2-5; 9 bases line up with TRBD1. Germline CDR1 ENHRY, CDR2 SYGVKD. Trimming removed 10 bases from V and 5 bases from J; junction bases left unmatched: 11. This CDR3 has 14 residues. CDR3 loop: CATYRGRIGETQYF. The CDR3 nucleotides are TGTGCCACCTACAGGGGGCGCATCGGGGAGACCCAGTACTTC.

As DNA, the CDR3 is TGCGCCAGCAGCCAAGATCTTCGAGGGGGCGCCCTCCACTTT. Protein: CASSQDLRGGALHF. V gene TRBV4-1 combines with J gene TRBJ1-6; 7 bases agree with TRBD1. The germline gives CDR1 MGHRA, CDR2 YSYEKL. The CDR3 runs to 14 residues. Unmatched junction bases numbered 7, after V lost 0 bases and J lost 14 bases.

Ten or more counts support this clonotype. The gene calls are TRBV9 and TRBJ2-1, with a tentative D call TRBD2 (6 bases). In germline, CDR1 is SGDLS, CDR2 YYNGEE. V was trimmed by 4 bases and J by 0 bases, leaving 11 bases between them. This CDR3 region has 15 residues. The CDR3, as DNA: TGTGCCAGCAGCCGAGACGGGAGCTCCTACAATGAGCAGTTCTTC. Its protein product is CASSRDGSSYNEQFF.

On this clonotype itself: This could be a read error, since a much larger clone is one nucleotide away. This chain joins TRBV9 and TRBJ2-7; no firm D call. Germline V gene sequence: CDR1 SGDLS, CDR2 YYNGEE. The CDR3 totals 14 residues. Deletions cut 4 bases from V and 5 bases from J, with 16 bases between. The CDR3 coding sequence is TGTGCCAGCAGCATATTTTCTGGGGAAGACGAGCAGTACTTC. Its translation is CASSIFSGEDEQYF.

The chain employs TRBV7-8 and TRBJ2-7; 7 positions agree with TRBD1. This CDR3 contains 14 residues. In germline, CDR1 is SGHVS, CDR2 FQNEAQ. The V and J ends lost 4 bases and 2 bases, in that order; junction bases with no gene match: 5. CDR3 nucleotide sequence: TGTGCCAGCAGCTCGGGACAGACCACCTACGAGCAGTACTTC. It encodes CASSSGQTTYEQYF.

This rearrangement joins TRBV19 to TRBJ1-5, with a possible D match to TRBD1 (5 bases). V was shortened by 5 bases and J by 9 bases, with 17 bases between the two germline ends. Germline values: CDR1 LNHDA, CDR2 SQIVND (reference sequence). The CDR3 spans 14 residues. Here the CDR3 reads CASSPRGPRSPQHF. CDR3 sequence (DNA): TGTGCCAGTAGTCCTAGGGGTCCACGTTCGCCCCAGCATTTT.

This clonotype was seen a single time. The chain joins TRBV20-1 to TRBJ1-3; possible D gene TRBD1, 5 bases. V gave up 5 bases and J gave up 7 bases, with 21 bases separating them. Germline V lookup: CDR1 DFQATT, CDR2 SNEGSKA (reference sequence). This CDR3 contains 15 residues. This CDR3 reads CSAGPPGPFGNTIYF. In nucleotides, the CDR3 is TGCAGTGCTGGGCCCCCGGGGCCCTTTGGGAACACCATATATTTT.

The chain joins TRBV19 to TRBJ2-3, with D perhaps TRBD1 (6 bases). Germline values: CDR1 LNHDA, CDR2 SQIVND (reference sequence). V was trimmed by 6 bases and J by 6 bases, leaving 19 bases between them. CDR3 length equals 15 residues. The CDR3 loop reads CASSPGTQHTDTQYF. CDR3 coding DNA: TGTGCCAGTAGCCCCGGGACACAGCATACGGATACGCAGTATTTT.

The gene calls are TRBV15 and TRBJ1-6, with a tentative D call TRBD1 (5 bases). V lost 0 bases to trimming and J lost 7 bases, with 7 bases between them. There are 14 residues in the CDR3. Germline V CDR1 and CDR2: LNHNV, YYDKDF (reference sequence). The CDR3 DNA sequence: TGTGCCACCAGCAGAGATGGGGACAATTCACCCCTCCACTTT. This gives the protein CATSRDGDNSPLHF.

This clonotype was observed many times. CDR3 bases: TGTGCCAGCAGCGATGGGGGAGATAGAGAGACCCAGTACTTC. This sequence encodes CASSDGGDRETQYF. This chain connects TRBV9 to TRBJ2-5; D may match TRBD1 or TRBD2 (5 bases each). CDR1 and CDR2 (germline): SGDLS, YYNGEE. Trimming left V 3 bases short and J 4 bases short, with 13 bases between. The CDR3 length is 14 residues.

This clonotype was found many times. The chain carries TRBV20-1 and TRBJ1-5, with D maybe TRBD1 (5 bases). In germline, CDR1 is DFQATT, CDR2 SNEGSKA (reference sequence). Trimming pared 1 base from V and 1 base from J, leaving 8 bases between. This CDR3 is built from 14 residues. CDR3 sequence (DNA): TGCAGTGCTAGAGGCAGGGAGAGCAATCAGCCCCAGCATTTT. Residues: CSARGRESNQPQHF.

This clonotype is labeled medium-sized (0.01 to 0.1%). The CDR3 nucleotides are TGCAGCGTTGGTGCTTCTCGGCAGGTGGATACGCAGTATTTT. As protein: CSVGASRQVDTQYF. V is TRBV29-1 and J is TRBJ2-3, with unresolved D. Germline CDR1 is SQVTM and CDR2 is ANQGSEA. The CDR3 has 14 residues. The V end was cut by 4 bases, the J end by 6 bases, with 17 bases between.

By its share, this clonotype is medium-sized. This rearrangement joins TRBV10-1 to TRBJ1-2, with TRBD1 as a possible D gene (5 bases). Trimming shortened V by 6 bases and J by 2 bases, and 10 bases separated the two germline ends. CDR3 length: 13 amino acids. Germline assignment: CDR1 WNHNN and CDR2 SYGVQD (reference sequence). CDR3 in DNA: TGCGCCAGCAGCCCAGGGACCAACTATGGCTACACCTTC. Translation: CASSPGTNYGYTF.

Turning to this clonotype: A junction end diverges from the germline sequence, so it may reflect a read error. CDR3 region: CANSRPEQGETQYF. In nucleotides, the CDR3 is TGTGCCAACAGCCGGCCGGAACAGGGGGAGACCCAGTACTTC. This chain uses TRBV7-8 with TRBJ2-5, with 7 nucleotides matching TRBD1. CDR3 size: 14 residues. Germline CDR1 reads SGHVS; CDR2 reads FQNEAQ.

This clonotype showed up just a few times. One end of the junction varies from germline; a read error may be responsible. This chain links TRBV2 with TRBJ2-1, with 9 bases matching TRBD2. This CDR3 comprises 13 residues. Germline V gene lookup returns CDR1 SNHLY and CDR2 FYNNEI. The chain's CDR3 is CASTEDDSGSPIF. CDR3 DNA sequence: TGTGCCAGCACCGAAGATGATAGCGGGAGCCCGATCTTC.

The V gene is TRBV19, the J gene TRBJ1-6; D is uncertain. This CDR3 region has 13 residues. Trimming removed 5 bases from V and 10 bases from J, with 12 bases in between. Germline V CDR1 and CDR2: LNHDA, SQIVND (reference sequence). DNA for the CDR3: TGTGCCAGTAGTTCCATCGTAGAATCACCCCTCCACTTT. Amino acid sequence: CASSSIVESPLHF.

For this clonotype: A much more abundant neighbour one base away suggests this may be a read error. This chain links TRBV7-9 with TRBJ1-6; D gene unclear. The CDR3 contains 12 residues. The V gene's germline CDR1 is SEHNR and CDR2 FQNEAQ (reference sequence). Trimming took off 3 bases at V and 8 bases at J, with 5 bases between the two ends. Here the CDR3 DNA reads TGTGCCAGCAGCTTTGAGCATTCACCCCTCCACTTT. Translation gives CASSFEHSPLHF.